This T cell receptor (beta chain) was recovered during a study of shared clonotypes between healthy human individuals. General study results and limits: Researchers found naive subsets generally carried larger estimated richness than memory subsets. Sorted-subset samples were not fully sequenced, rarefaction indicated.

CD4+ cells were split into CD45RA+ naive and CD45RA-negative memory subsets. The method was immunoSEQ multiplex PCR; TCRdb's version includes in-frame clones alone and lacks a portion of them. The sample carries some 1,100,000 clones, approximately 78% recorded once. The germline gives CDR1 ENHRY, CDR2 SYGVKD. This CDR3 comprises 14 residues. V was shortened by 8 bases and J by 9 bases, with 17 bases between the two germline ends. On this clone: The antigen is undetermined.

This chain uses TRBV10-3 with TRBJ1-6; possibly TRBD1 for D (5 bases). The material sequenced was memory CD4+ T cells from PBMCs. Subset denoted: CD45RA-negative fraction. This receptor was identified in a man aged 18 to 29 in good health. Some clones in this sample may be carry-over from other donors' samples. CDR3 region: CAIQGPAPGSPLHF. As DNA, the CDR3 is TGTGCCATCCAGGGACCCGCGCCGGGTTCACCCCTCCACTTT.